Presented here are 28 T cell receptor beta chains from one specimen sequenced in a study of shared clonotypes between healthy human individuals. The assay was immunoSEQ multiplex PCR, and TCRdb's table has in-frame clones only and misses some. This table holds approximately 240,000 clones, approximately 65% found once. The sequenced sample was memory CD4+ T cells sorted from blood. Stated subset: CD45RA-negative fraction. The receptors were sampled from a man aged 30 to 45 in good health.

This chain joins TRBV11-2 and TRBJ2-1, with D perhaps given as TRBD1 or TRBD2 (5 bases each). Trimming took off 5 bases at V and 5 bases at J, with 10 bases between the two ends. The germline V gene encodes CDR1 SGHAT and CDR2 FQNNGV. This CDR3 is built from 13 residues. In nucleotides, the CDR3 is TGTGCCAGCAGCAAGGGACGTAACAATGAGCAGTTCTTC. Amino acid sequence: CASSKGRNNEQFF. Full variable domain (missing parts from reference TRBV11-2 and TRBJ2-1): EAGVAQSPRYKIIEKRQSVAFWCNPISGHATLYWYQQILGQGPKLLIQFQNNGVVDDSQLPKDRFSAERLKGVDSTLKIQPAKLEDSAVYLCASSKGRNNEQFFGPGTRLTVL.

This clone was counted only a few times. This rearrangement joins TRBV2 to TRBJ1-2; D not certain. The CDR3 totals 11 residues. With 3 bases removed from V and 2 bases from J, the gap between germline ends came to 1 base. Per the germline V gene, CDR1 is SNHLY and CDR2 is FYNNEI. CDR3 in DNA: TGTGCCAGCAGTGACAACTATGGCTACACCTTC. Its translation is CASSDNYGYTF.

V and J are TRBV5-1 and TRBJ2-5; perhaps TRBD2 as D (6 bases). V lost 1 base and J lost 4, with 8 bases in between. Germline V gene data show CDR1 as SGHRS and CDR2 as YFSETQ. The CDR3 spans 13 residues. The CDR3 protein is CASSLLGGETQYF. In DNA, the CDR3 is TGCGCCAGCAGCTTGTTGGGGGGAGAGACCCAGTACTTC.

This clone was seen only a few times. The chain employs TRBV28 and TRBJ2-3; 7 bases agree with TRBD1. Trimming cost V 9 bases and J 2 bases; bases outside gene matches: 14. In germline, CDR1 is MDHEN, CDR2 SYDVKM. CDR3 length: 16 amino acids. In DNA form, the CDR3 reads TGTGCCAGTCCCCCCGGCGAGACAGGGCTCACAGATACGCAGTATTTT. It translates to CASPPGETGLTDTQYF. The complete variable domain, with remaining parts taken from reference TRBV28 and TRBJ2-3, reads DVKVTQSSRYLVKRTGEKVFLECVQDMDHENMFWYRQDPGLGLRLIYFSYDVKMKEKGDIPEGYSVSREKKERFSLILESASTNQTSMYLCASPPGETGLTDTQYFGPGTRLTVL.

Only a few counts were recorded for this clone. The rearrangement uses TRBV5-4 and TRBJ2-3; D ambiguous. The V gene's germline CDR1 is SGHNT and CDR2 YYREEE (reference sequence). V shed 4 bases and J shed 5 bases, with 11 bases lying between them. The CDR3 is made up of 13 amino acids. The CDR3: CASSPKSGDTQYF. CDR3 DNA: TGTGCCAGCAGCCCAAAATCCGGAGATACGCAGTATTTT. The full variable domain, in which reference TRBV5-4 and TRBJ2-3 provide the parts outside the CDR3, is ETGVTQSPTHLIKTRGQQVTLRCSSQSGHNTVSWYQQALGQGPQFIFQYYREEENGRGNFPPRFSGLQFPNYSSELNVNALELDDSALYLCASSPKSGDTQYFGPGTRLTVL.

V usage is TRBV5-1 and J usage is TRBJ2-1, with TRBD1 identical over 7 bases. J was trimmed by 1 base and V by 5 bases; bases with no gene match: 6. The CDR3 sequence is 15 residues long. The germline V gene has CDR1 SGHRS and CDR2 YFSETQ. CDR3 sequence reads: CASSLTGTSYNEQFF. The CDR3, as DNA: TGCGCCAGCAGTTTGACAGGGACATCCTACAATGAGCAGTTCTTC.

The CDR3 DNA reads TGTGCCAGCAGGACGGGCATAAACTATGGCTACACCTTC. Amino acid sequence: CASRTGINYGYTF. V is TRBV5-4 and J is TRBJ1-2; D remains ambiguous. Germline lookup yields CDR1 SGHNT and CDR2 YYREEE (reference sequence). This CDR3 has 13 residues. V dropped 5 bases and J dropped 2 bases, with 10 bases sitting between them.

This clone was recorded at least ten times. Other DNA sequences within the sample encode an identical CDR3. This chain connects TRBV19 to TRBJ1-2; 7 positions agree with TRBD1. The germline CDR1 and CDR2 sequences are LNHDA and SQIVND (reference sequence). This CDR3 comprises 15 residues. The trim removed 7 bases at V and 4 bases at J, leaving 12 bases unmatched. CDR3 DNA sequence: TGTGCCAGTATGAACAACAGGGGTAGTGGCTATGGCTACACCTTC. It codes for CASMNNRGSGYGYTF.

The rearrangement joins TRBV5-1 to TRBJ2-7; D gene ambiguous. The V end was cut by 6 bases, the J end by 3 bases, with 7 bases between. The germline V gene has CDR1 SGHRS and CDR2 YFSETQ. The CDR3 totals 11 residues. CDR3 loop: CASKKDYEQYF. CDR3 sequence (DNA): TGCGCCAGCAAGAAGGACTACGAGCAGTACTTC.

The chain employs TRBV5-4 and TRBJ1-5; tentatively, D is TRBD1 (5 bases). Germline assignment: CDR1 SGHNT and CDR2 YYREEE (reference sequence). There are 13 residues in the CDR3. The V and J ends lost 4 bases and 5 bases respectively, with 10 bases between them. In DNA, the CDR3 is TGTGCCAGCAGCGGGTCGGGGGATCAGCCCCAGCATTTT. It is translated as CASSGSGDQPQHF.

The chain couples TRBV19 to TRBJ2-2, with 8 nucleotides matching TRBD1. The junction had 15 bases not matched to a gene; V was cut back by 5 bases and J by 4 bases. Germline V gene sequence: CDR1 LNHDA, CDR2 SQIVND (reference sequence). This CDR3 is built from 18 residues. This CDR3 is CASSSRIRTGISTGELFF. CDR3 DNA sequence: TGTGCCAGTAGTTCTCGTATAAGGACAGGGATTAGCACCGGGGAGCTGTTTTTT.

The chain carries TRBV7-2 and TRBJ2-6; 7 bases fit TRBD2. V shed 10 bases, J shed 2 bases, and the junction held 8 bases outside the gene matches. Per germline, CDR1 SGHTA and CDR2 FQGNSA. The CDR3 loop spans 15 amino acids. CDR3 loop: CATATSGAGANVLTF. The DNA of the CDR3 is TGTGCCACAGCGACCAGCGGGGCTGGGGCCAACGTCCTGACTTTC.

The chain carries TRBV7-3 and TRBJ1-2; D ambiguous. V lost 1 base and J lost 3, with 12 bases in between. This CDR3 has 15 amino acids. From germline, CDR1 is SGHTA and CDR2 FQGTGA. The CDR3 DNA sequence: TGTGCCAGCAGCTTAAGGCGAGATGGCTACTATGGCTACACCTTC. This gives the protein CASSLRRDGYYGYTF.

CDR3 sequence: CASSRDGPNTGELFF. CDR3 sequence (DNA): TGCGCCAGCAGCAGGGACGGACCGAACACCGGGGAGCTGTTTTTT. This chain connects TRBV4-3 to TRBJ2-2; D could derive from TRBD1 or TRBD2 (5 bases each). The CDR3 runs to 15 residues. Between the trimmed V and J ends, which lost 5 bases and 0 bases, there was a span of 10 bases. Germline CDR1 LGHNA, CDR2 YSLEER.

The chain carries TRBV2 and TRBJ2-3, with D unresolved. The V end was cut by 6 bases, the J end by 10 bases, with 8 bases between. CDR1 SNHLY and CDR2 FYNNEI come from the germline V gene. The CDR3 totals 10 residues. The CDR3: CASRNEAQYF. CDR3 nucleotides: TGTGCCAGCAGGAACGAGGCGCAGTATTTT.

This chain uses TRBV5-1 with TRBJ2-3, with D hard to call. V shed 2 bases and J shed 4 bases, with 8 bases lying between them. Germline V CDR1 and CDR2: SGHRS, YFSETQ. This CDR3 comprises 13 residues. CDR3 amino acids: CASSLDEADTQYF. In nucleotides, the CDR3 is TGCGCCAGCAGCTTAGACGAAGCAGATACGCAGTATTTT. The full variable domain, rest sourced from reference TRBV5-1 and TRBJ2-3, is KAGVTQTPRYLIKTRGQQVTLSCSPISGHRSVSWYQQTPGQGLQFLFEYFSETQRNKGNFPGRFSGRQFSNSRSEMNVSTLELGDSALYLCASSLDEADTQYFGPGTRLTVL.

This chain uses TRBV27 with TRBJ1-5; D is unresolved. Trimming left V 6 bases short and J 3 bases short, with 12 bases between. CDR3 length: 14 amino acids. Germline loops: CDR1 MNHEY, CDR2 SMNVEV (reference sequence). CDR3: CASRAVGFNQPQHF. For the CDR3, the DNA is TGTGCCAGCAGGGCAGTGGGGTTCAATCAGCCCCAGCATTTT.

V is TRBV28 and J is TRBJ1-1; D is uncertain. V lost 5 bases, J lost 11 bases, and 21 bases lay in between. The CDR3 runs 14 residues. Germline V gene lookup returns CDR1 MDHEN and CDR2 SYDVKM. CDR3 DNA: TGTGCCAGCAGTATCTACTTGACCGGCTGGGAGGCTTTCTTT. Its translation: CASSIYLTGWEAFF.

The chain has TRBV4-3 and TRBJ2-2; no clear D. The V gene lost 1 base and the J gene lost 5 bases, with 11 bases spanning the gap. The CDR3 loop spans 15 amino acids. Per the germline V gene, CDR1 is LGHNA and CDR2 is YSLEER. The CDR3 here is CASSQARQGTGELFF. DNA for the CDR3: TGCGCCAGCAGCCAAGCAAGGCAAGGAACCGGGGAGCTGTTTTTT.

The V and J genes are TRBV30 and TRBJ2-1, with 13 nucleotides matching TRBD2. V gave up 2 bases and J gave up 8 bases; unmatched junction bases: 9. The CDR3 extends over 16 amino acids. Germline CDR1 is GTSNPN and CDR2 is SVGIG (reference sequence). The CDR3: CAWSNGLAGAGDEQFF. The CDR3 region has the DNA TGTGCCTGGAGTAACGGACTAGCGGGAGCTGGCGATGAGCAGTTCTTC.

The chain couples TRBV19 to TRBJ1-2, with 10 bases lining up with TRBD1. Unmatched junction bases numbered 5, after V lost 6 bases and J lost 7 bases. Germline CDR1 is LNHDA and CDR2 is SQIVND (reference sequence). The CDR3 sequence is 13 residues long. The CDR3 loop reads CASRDRGSGGYTF. The CDR3 DNA reads as TGTGCCAGTAGGGACAGGGGGTCTGGTGGCTACACCTTC. Together with reference TRBV19 and TRBJ1-2, the CDR3 gives the full variable domain: DGGITQSPKYLFRKEGQNVTLSCEQNLNHDAMYWYRQDPGQGLRLIYYSQIVNDFQKGDIAEGYSVSREKKESFPLTVTSAQKNPTAFYLCASRDRGSGGYTFGSGTRLTVV.

This rearrangement joins TRBV7-2 to TRBJ2-5, with unresolved D. The CDR3 runs to 13 residues. The V end was cut by 5 bases, the J end by 5 bases, with 12 bases between. Germline CDR1 SGHTA, CDR2 FQGNSA. The CDR3 loop reads CASSPGTGETQYF. The CDR3, as DNA: TGTGCCAGCAGCCCCGGTACTGGGGAGACCCAGTACTTC.

This clone was picked up a small number of times. The CDR3 bases are TGTGCCAGCAGACGGACAGGGGGCTGGGACTACGAGCAGTACTTC. Its protein product is CASRRTGGWDYEQYF. This chain connects TRBV28 to TRBJ2-7; the match to TRBD1 covers 11 bases. The CDR3 spans 15 residues. Germline V CDR1 and CDR2: MDHEN, SYDVKM. V lost 6 bases and J lost 3; bases outside the gene matches: 7. The full variable domain, its missing parts supplied by reference TRBV28 and TRBJ2-7, is DVKVTQSSRYLVKRTGEKVFLECVQDMDHENMFWYRQDPGLGLRLIYFSYDVKMKEKGDIPEGYSVSREKKERFSLILESASTNQTSMYLCASRRTGGWDYEQYFGPGTRLTVT.

The chain combines TRBV28 with TRBJ1-4; D not resolved. The ends were cut back, 1 base at V and 8 bases at J, with 8 bases in the middle. The CDR3 is 13 amino acids. Germline assignment: CDR1 MDHEN and CDR2 SYDVKM. CDR3 loop: CASSLLFREKLFF. In DNA form, the CDR3 reads TGTGCCAGCAGTTTATTATTCCGCGAAAAACTGTTTTTT.

Regarding this clone: Germline is not matched at one junction end, which may reflect a read error. The chain employs TRBV5-1 and TRBJ2-3, with unresolved D. CDR1 and CDR2 from the germline V gene are SGHRS and YFSETQ. CDR3 size: 14 residues. CDR3 residues: CASSPGPGTDTQYF. The DNA for the CDR3 is TGTGCCAGCAGCCCGGGCCCTGGCACAGATACGCAGTATTTT.

The chain couples TRBV12-5 to TRBJ2-2, with 7 bases that match TRBD2. Trimming took 1 base from V and 4 from J; bases not matched to a gene: 6. Germline V gives CDR1 LGHNT, CDR2 FRNRAP. The CDR3 is made up of 16 amino acids. The DNA for the CDR3 is TGTGCTAGTGGTTTGGCCTTCGGGGGGACCACCGGGGAGCTGTTTTTT. This gives the protein CASGLAFGGTTGELFF.

As to this clone: This same CDR3 is encoded by further DNA sequences in the sample. V usage is TRBV28 and J usage is TRBJ2-2; perhaps TRBD2 as D (5 bases). In germline, CDR1 is MDHEN, CDR2 SYDVKM. The CDR3 has 14 residues. With 5 bases removed from V and 4 bases from J, the gap between germline ends came to 11 bases. The CDR3 sequence is CASSPRRGTGELFF. The CDR3 DNA sequence: TGTGCCAGCAGTCCCCGACGGGGCACCGGGGAGCTGTTTTTT.

This sequence joins TRBV7-3 and TRBJ2-1; 8 nucleotides line up with TRBD2. This CDR3 has 15 residues. From germline, CDR1 is SGHTA and CDR2 FQGTGA. V lost 1 base and J lost 6; bases outside the gene matches: 5. Here the CDR3 reads CASSLSPGGPNEQFF. CDR3 nucleotides: TGTGCCAGCAGCTTAAGTCCGGGAGGGCCCAATGAGCAGTTCTTC.